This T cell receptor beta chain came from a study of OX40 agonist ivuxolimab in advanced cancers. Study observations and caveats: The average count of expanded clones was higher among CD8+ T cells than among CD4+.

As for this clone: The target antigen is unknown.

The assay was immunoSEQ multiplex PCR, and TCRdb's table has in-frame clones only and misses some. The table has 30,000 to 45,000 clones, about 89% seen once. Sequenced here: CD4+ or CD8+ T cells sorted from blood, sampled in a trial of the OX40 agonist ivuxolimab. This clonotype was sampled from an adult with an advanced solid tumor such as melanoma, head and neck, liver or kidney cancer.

In DNA, the CDR3 is TGTGCCAGCAAGGGACAGGGGGAGGGGCAGCAGTTCTTC. Residues: CASKGQGEGQQFF. The chain carries TRBV2 and TRBJ2-1; 11 bases fit TRBD1. The germline gives CDR1 SNHLY, CDR2 FYNNEI. CDR3 length: 13 amino acids. V gave up 7 bases and J gave up 11 bases; unmatched junction bases: 7.